This is a list of T cell receptor beta chains from one sample in a study of OX40 agonist ivuxolimab in advanced cancers. The repertoire was sequenced with immunoSEQ multiplex PCR; TCRdb's copy has only in-frame clones and lacks some. The data contain some 60,000 clones, less than 95% of them singletons. This specimen was CD4+ or CD8+ T cells sorted from blood, taken in a trial of the OX40 agonist ivuxolimab. These receptors were taken from an adult with an advanced solid tumor such as melanoma, head and neck, liver or kidney cancer. CDR3s leave out the opening cysteine and the closing phenylalanine or tryptophan. The D gene is left open where the match is weak.

d_gene | j_gene | v_gene | CDR3aa
. | TRBJ2-1 | TRBV7-9 | ASSRRIAVIDNEQF
. | TRBJ2-1 | TRBV9 | ASSPVYNEQF
. | TRBJ2-5 | TRBV28 | ASSSRRGQETQY
TRBD1 | TRBJ2-7 | TRBV7-2 | ASSIGTGGRYEQY
TRBD2 | TRBJ2-1 | TRBV28 | ASSLSDIAGGPIEQF
. | TRBJ2-7 | TRBV30 | AWSAPRAFNTEQY
. | TRBJ2-7 | TRBV7-8 | ASSFSWGSGEQY
. | TRBJ1-1 | TRBV6-1 | ASRLFAKEAF
TRBD1 | TRBJ2-5 | TRBV15 | ATSGTWDRLETQY
. | TRBJ2-3 | TRBV7-9 | ASSLVDTQY
TRBD2 | TRBJ2-2 | TRBV5-6 | ASSLGLAGNTGELF
TRBD1 | TRBJ1-5 | TRBV9 | ASSNGTAIQPQH
. | TRBJ1-1 | TRBV2 | ASTPDRGTEAF
TRBD2 | TRBJ2-1 | TRBV7-3 | ASSLSGRVNEQF
. | TRBJ2-1 | TRBV11-3 | ASSPQWRGNEQF
. | TRBJ2-7 | TRBV11-2 | ASSLASGYEQY
TRBD1 | TRBJ2-6 | TRBV30 | AYRDRSSGANVLT
. | TRBJ2-5 | TRBV7-8 | ASSLASTRRETQY
TRBD2 | TRBJ2-7 | TRBV15 | ATSRGLAGSSYEQY
TRBD1 | TRBJ2-7 | TRBV7-7 | ASGYSGTGDYEQY
. | TRBJ2-3 | TRBV15 | ATSRGPTDTQY
TRBD2 | TRBJ2-5 | TRBV9 | ASSPRAGGGETQY
. | TRBJ2-3 | TRBV5-3 | ARSLFRGDTQY
. | TRBJ2-6 | TRBV11-2 | ASSSLVVSWAGANVLT
. | TRBJ2-2 | TRBV4-3 | ASSQGNLLGVLGELF
. | TRBJ1-5 | TRBV28 | ASSSKRRYSNQPQH
TRBD2 | TRBJ2-3 | TRBV19 | ASSIGSGGTDTQY
. | TRBJ2-7 | TRBV11-2 | ASSLSPVEQY
. | TRBJ2-4 | TRBV19 | ASSIGGGGPKNIQY
. | TRBJ1-5 | TRBV21-1 | ASSNGTAIQPQH
. | TRBJ1-3 | TRBV29-1 | SVANSGNTIY
. | TRBJ2-1 | TRBV20-1 | SAKKEAEQF
TRBD2 | TRBJ2-7 | TRBV7-9 | ASSLVAGEREQY
. | TRBJ2-7 | TRBV5-5 | ASSLSSGDVHEQY
TRBD2 | TRBJ2-5 | TRBV7-3 | ASSLDAGDQY
TRBD1 | TRBJ2-5 | TRBV5-8 | ASRKRTGGRGQY
. | TRBJ1-2 | TRBV6-5 | ASTSAYGYT
TRBD2 | TRBJ2-1 | TRBV2 | ASSERTSGYNEQF
TRBD2 | TRBJ2-3 | TRBV7-3 | ASSLSGATDTQY
. | TRBJ2-1 | TRBV20-1 | SALRRNEQF
. | TRBJ1-2 | TRBV4-2 | ASSQDGTGRSYGYT